Presented here are 19 T cell receptor beta chains from one specimen sequenced in a study of CD8 T cells in ankylosing spondylitis. One entry per CDR3 protein results from TCRdb running MiXCR on the 5' RACE reads. The sample records 30,000 to 40,000 distinct CDR3 sequences, 10% being singletons. The specimen sequenced was blood, either unsorted or a sorted T cell fraction (not recorded which). The receptors come from a male donor with ankylosing spondylitis or in good health (not recorded which).

The rearrangement uses TRBV27 and TRBJ2-3; D is ambiguous. CDR1 MNHEY and CDR2 SMNVEV come from the germline V gene (reference sequence). Between the trimmed V and J ends, which lost 2 bases and 4 bases, there was a span of 7 bases. The CDR3 is made up of 13 amino acids. The CDR3 region is CASSLGVPDTQYF. The CDR3 DNA sequence: TGTGCCAGCAGTTTAGGGGTACCAGATACGCAGTATTTT.

This clonotype showed up just a few times. This sequence joins TRBV15 and TRBJ2-7; D may be TRBD1 (5 bases). The CDR3 length is 15 residues. CDR1 is LNHNV and CDR2 is YYDKDF in the germline V gene (reference sequence). Trimming took off 0 bases at V and 2 bases at J, with 11 bases between the two ends. The CDR3 loop reads CATSRDPTVTYEQYF. The DNA for the CDR3 is TGTGCCACCAGCAGAGATCCGACAGTCACCTACGAGCAGTACTTC.

This clonotype has a count of ten or more. The chain has TRBV20-1 and TRBJ2-7; 10 bases are a match to TRBD2. CDR1 is DFQATT, CDR2 SNEGSKA, per germline (reference sequence). The CDR3 runs 16 residues. Trimming took 2 bases from V and 2 from J; bases not matched to a gene: 9. CDR3: CSARSASGRQAYEQYF. CDR3 bases: TGCAGTGCTAGATCGGCTAGCGGGAGACAGGCCTACGAGCAGTACTTC.

Many counts were recorded for this clonotype. The chain links TRBV11-2 to TRBJ1-2; D is unclear. The germline gives CDR1 SGHAT, CDR2 FQNNGV. CDR3 length: 14 residues. The V gene lost 0 bases and the J gene lost 0 bases, with 5 bases spanning the gap. CDR3 DNA: TGTGCCAGCAGCTTAGATCGAACTAACTATGGCTACACCTTC. This encodes CASSLDRTNYGYTF.

This clonotype was counted ten times or more. The chain has TRBV20-1 and TRBJ2-1; possibly TRBD2 for D (7 bases). CDR1 and CDR2 (germline): DFQATT, SNEGSKA (reference sequence). The CDR3 length is 13 residues. V gave up 7 bases and J gave up 4 bases, with 14 bases separating them. The CDR3 coding sequence is TGCAGTGGGGGGGCTAGCGGTTACAATGAGCAGTTCTTC. This codes for CSGGASGYNEQFF.

The table lists this clonotype with a few counts. The chain combines TRBV10-1 with TRBJ2-5, with 14 bases identical to TRBD2. This CDR3 contains 17 residues. V dropped 0 bases and J dropped 4; count of bases not matched to a gene: 4. Per the germline V gene, CDR1 is WNHNN and CDR2 is SYGVQD (reference sequence). CDR3 loop: CASSESEGLAGAETQYF. The CDR3 region has the DNA TGCGCCAGCAGTGAGTCAGAGGGACTAGCGGGAGCAGAGACCCAGTACTTC.

V is TRBV7-6 and J is TRBJ2-1; D perhaps matches TRBD1 (7 bases). This CDR3 is 15 amino acids long. Between the trimmed V and J ends, which lost 9 bases and 9 bases, there was a span of 24 bases. Per the germline V gene, CDR1 is SGHVS and CDR2 is FNYEAQ. CDR3 DNA sequence: TGTGCCAGTACCGAAGGGGGCGGCCGGGGAGGTGAGCAGTTCTTC. Translation: CASTEGGGRGGEQFF.

This clonotype came up many times. The chain employs TRBV5-5 and TRBJ2-5; tentatively, D is TRBD1 or TRBD2 (6 bases each). Germline V CDR1 and CDR2: SGHKS, YYEKEE (reference sequence). Between the trimmed V and J ends, which lost 6 bases and 4 bases, there was a span of 13 bases. This CDR3 has 13 amino acids. CDR3 region: CASTSPGAETQYF. CDR3 coding DNA: TGTGCCAGCACCTCTCCGGGGGCAGAGACCCAGTACTTC.

This chain uses TRBV7-8 with TRBJ1-2; no firm D call. Germline V gene lookup returns CDR1 SGHVS and CDR2 FQNEAQ. The CDR3 has 14 residues. Trimming took off 6 bases at V and 3 bases at J, with 14 bases between the two ends. CDR3 region: CASRAGSAYYGYTF. The CDR3, as DNA: TGTGCCAGCAGGGCTGGGTCCGCATACTATGGCTACACCTTC.

This clonotype was observed at least ten times. The rearrangement links TRBV20-1 to TRBJ2-1; tentatively, D is TRBD2 (6 bases). The germline CDR1 and CDR2 sequences are DFQATT and SNEGSKA (reference sequence). The CDR3 covers 15 residues. V lost 0 bases to trimming and J lost 4 bases, with 13 bases between them. The CDR3 sequence: CSAREPGLRYNEQFF. For the CDR3, the DNA is TGCAGTGCTAGAGAACCGGGACTTAGATACAATGAGCAGTTCTTC.

This clonotype was detected ten times or more. The V gene is TRBV15, the J gene TRBJ1-5; 8 bases agree with TRBD1. V lost 1 base, J lost 8 bases, and 4 bases stayed unmatched. The CDR3 runs 14 residues. Germline loops: CDR1 LNHNV, CDR2 YYDKDF (reference sequence). CDR3 sequence (DNA): TGTGCCACCAGCAGAGGGGACAGGTTGGAGCCCCAGCATTTT. Amino acid sequence: CATSRGDRLEPQHF. Combining the CDR3 with reference TRBV15 and TRBJ1-5 gives the whole variable domain DAMVIQNPRYQVTQFGKPVTLSCSQTLNHNVMYWYQQKSSQAPKLLFHYYDKDFNNEADTPDNFQSRRPNTSFCFLDIRSPGLGDTAMYLCATSRGDRLEPQHFGDGTRLSIL.

This clonotype appeared many times. The chain joins TRBV29-1 to TRBJ2-3; D is perhaps TRBD1 (6 bases). Germline V gene lookup returns CDR1 SQVTM and CDR2 ANQGSEA. The ends were cut back, 7 bases at V and 1 base at J, with 15 bases in the middle. CDR3 length equals 14 residues. Here the CDR3 DNA reads TGCAGCGCCGTACAGGGTAAGGGCACAGATACGCAGTATTTT. Translating gives CSAVQGKGTDTQYF.

This clonotype was seen repeatedly, ten times or more. The chain uses TRBV25-1 and TRBJ1-6; 7 nucleotides agree with TRBD1. The CDR3 is 15 amino acids. Unmatched junction bases numbered 9, after V lost 4 bases and J lost 9 bases. Germline CDR1 and CDR2: MGHDK and SYGVNS. The DNA for the CDR3 is TGTGCCAGCAGTGCTCGACAGGGAGAGAGTTCACCCCTCCACTTT. It yields the protein CASSARQGESSPLHF. Full variable domain (missing parts from reference TRBV25-1 and TRBJ1-6): EADIYQTPRYLVIGTGKKITLECSQTMGHDKMYWYQQDPGMELHLIHYSYGVNSTEKGDLSSESTVSRIRTEHFPLTLESARPSHTSQYLCASSARQGESSPLHFGNGTRLTVT.

This clonotype appeared many times. V and J are TRBV5-1 and TRBJ2-1, with unresolved D. The ends were cut back, 0 bases at V and 6 bases at J, with 10 bases in the middle. CDR1 and CDR2 from the germline V gene are SGHRS and YFSETQ. The CDR3 runs 14 residues. Written as DNA, the CDR3 is TGCGCCAGCAGCTTGGATGTGTCTAGCAATGAGCAGTTCTTC. Translating gives CASSLDVSSNEQFF.

This clonotype appeared many times. The J gene is TRBJ2-5, the V gene TRBV28, with D perhaps assigned TRBD1 or TRBD2 (5 bases each). Germline V CDR1 and CDR2: MDHEN, SYDVKM. Trimming removed 5 bases from V and 2 bases from J, with 12 bases in between. The CDR3 runs 14 residues. CDR3 amino acids: CASSPGTVQETQYF. CDR3 nucleotide sequence: TGTGCCAGCAGTCCCGGGACGGTGCAAGAGACCCAGTACTTC. Using reference TRBV28 and TRBJ2-5 for the parts outside the CDR3, the full variable domain is DVKVTQSSRYLVKRTGEKVFLECVQDMDHENMFWYRQDPGLGLRLIYFSYDVKMKEKGDIPEGYSVSREKKERFSLILESASTNQTSMYLCASSPGTVQETQYFGPGTRLLVL.

This clonotype was observed many times. This rearrangement joins TRBV29-1 to TRBJ1-5; unclear D gene. The CDR3 contains 13 residues. V was shortened by 4 bases and J by 5 bases, with 12 bases between the two germline ends. CDR1 and CDR2 (germline): SQVTM, ANQGSEA. In nucleotides, the CDR3 is TGCAGCGTTGCGCGCTCCGGAGATCAGCCCCAGCATTTT. It is translated as CSVARSGDQPQHF.

This clonotype was found many times. The chain uses TRBV20-1 and TRBJ1-5; D gene unclear. The germline gives CDR1 DFQATT, CDR2 SNEGSKA (reference sequence). The V end lost 0 bases, the J end lost 4 bases, and 13 bases lay between the germline ends. The CDR3 extends over 15 amino acids. The CDR3 bases are TGCAGTGCTAGAGATCCCGGGTGGGATAATCAGCCCCAGCATTTT. This gives the protein CSARDPGWDNQPQHF.

This clonotype was counted only a few times. The rearrangement links TRBV18 to TRBJ1-5; 9 nucleotides align to TRBD1. V was pared by 6 bases and J by 4 bases, with 4 bases of the junction left unmatched. Germline assignment: CDR1 KGHSH and CDR2 LQKENI. The CDR3 totals 14 residues. The CDR3 DNA sequence: TGTGCCAGCTCGAGACAGGGGGAAAATCAGCCCCAGCATTTT. Protein: CASSRQGENQPQHF. Using reference TRBV18 and TRBJ1-5 for the parts outside the CDR3, the full variable domain is NAGVMQNPRHLVRRRGQEARLRCSPMKGHSHVYWYRQLPEEGLKFMVYLQKENIIDESGMPKERFSAEFPKEGPSILRIQQVVRGDSAAYFCASSRQGENQPQHFGDGTRLSIL.

This clonotype occurred many times. The genes are TRBV11-2 and TRBJ2-7; 9 nucleotides line up with TRBD1. V shed 2 bases and J 3 bases; nucleotides not matched to a gene: 5. Germline loops: CDR1 SGHAT, CDR2 FQNNGV. This CDR3 contains 15 residues. The CDR3 spells CASSLPGTGIYEQYF. In DNA form, the CDR3 reads TGTGCCAGCAGCTTACCTGGGACAGGGATCTACGAGCAGTACTTC.